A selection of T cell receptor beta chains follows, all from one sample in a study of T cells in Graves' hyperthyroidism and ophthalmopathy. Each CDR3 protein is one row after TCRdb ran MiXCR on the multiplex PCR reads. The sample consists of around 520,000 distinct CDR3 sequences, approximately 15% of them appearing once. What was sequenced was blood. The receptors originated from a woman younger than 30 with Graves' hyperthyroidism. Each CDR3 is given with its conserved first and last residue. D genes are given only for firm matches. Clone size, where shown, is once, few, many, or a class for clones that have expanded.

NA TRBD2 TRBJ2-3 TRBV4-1 CASSQDRGSGADTQYF TGCGCCAGCAGCCAAGATCGCGGGAGTGGGGCAGATACGCAGTATTTT
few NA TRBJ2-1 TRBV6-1 CASSELQGTHNEQFF TGTGCCAGCAGTGAACTACAGGGTACCCACAATGAGCAGTTCTTC
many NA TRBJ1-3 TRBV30 CAWSVGGNTIYF TGTGCCTGGAGTGTTGGAGGTAACACCATATATTTT
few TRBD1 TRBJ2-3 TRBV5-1 CASSSRQGPDTQYF TGCGCCAGCAGCTCGAGACAGGGGCCAGATACGCAGTATTTT
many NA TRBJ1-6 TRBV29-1 CSVGSDNSPLHF TGCAGCGTTGGGTCGGATAATTCACCCCTCCACTTT
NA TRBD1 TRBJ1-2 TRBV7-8 CASTGQFNYGYTF TGTGCCAGCACGGGACAGTTTAACTATGGCTACACCTTC
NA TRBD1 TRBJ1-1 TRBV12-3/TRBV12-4 CASSLGGRGRRTEAFF TGTGCCAGCAGCTTAGGCGGCAGGGGGCGACGGACTGAAGCTTTCTTT
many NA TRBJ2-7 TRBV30 CAWTGGTYEQYF TGTGCTTGGACGGGCGGGACCTACGAGCAGTACTTC
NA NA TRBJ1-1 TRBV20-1 CSARKGPGNTEAFF TGCAGTGCTAGAAAGGGGCCCGGGAACACTGAAGCTTTCTTT
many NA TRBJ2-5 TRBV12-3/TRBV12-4 CASRQTLQETQYF TGTGCCAGCAGACAGACACTTCAAGAGACCCAGTACTTC
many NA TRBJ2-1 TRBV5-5 CASSLDPHGNEQFF TGTGCCAGCAGCTTAGACCCGCACGGGAATGAGCAGTTCTTC
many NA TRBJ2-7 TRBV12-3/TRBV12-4 CASSTRGIHEQYF TGTGCCAGCAGTACCAGGGGTATCCACGAGCAGTACTTC
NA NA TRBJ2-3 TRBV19 CASSTGTFTDTQYF TGTGCCAGTAGTACGGGGACCTTCACAGATACGCAGTATTTT
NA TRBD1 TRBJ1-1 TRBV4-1 CASSGPGTGDTEAFF TGCGCCAGCAGCGGCCCCGGGACAGGGGACACTGAAGCTTTCTTT
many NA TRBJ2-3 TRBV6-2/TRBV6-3 CASSYGNTRSDTQYF TGTGCCAGCAGTTACGGGAATACTAGATCAGATACGCAGTATTTT
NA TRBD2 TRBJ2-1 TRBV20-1 CSADLLLAGGGNEQFF TGCAGTGCAGACCTCCTTCTAGCGGGAGGAGGAAATGAGCAGTTCTTC
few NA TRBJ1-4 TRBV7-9 CASSSVERGLTNEKLFF TGTGCCAGCAGCTCGGTCGAGCGGGGGTTAACTAATGAAAAACTGTTTTTT
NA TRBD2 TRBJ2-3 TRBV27 CASSQTSGRVDTQYF TGTGCCAGCAGTCAAACTAGCGGGAGGGTGGATACGCAGTATTTT
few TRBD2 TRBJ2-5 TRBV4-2 CASSRQGGLAGGIGETQYF TGTGCCAGCAGCCGCCAAGGAGGGCTAGCGGGAGGGATTGGGGAGACCCAGTACTTC
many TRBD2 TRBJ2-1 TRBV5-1 CASSHGTSDDNEQFF TGCGCCAGCAGCCACGGGACTAGCGACGACAATGAGCAGTTCTTC
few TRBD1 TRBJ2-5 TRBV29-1 CSVRTGEGETQYF TGCAGCGTCCGGACAGGGGAGGGAGAGACCCAGTACTTC
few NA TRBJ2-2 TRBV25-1 CASAPYRSYTGELFF TGTGCCAGCGCGCCATACAGGAGCTACACCGGGGAGCTGTTTTTT
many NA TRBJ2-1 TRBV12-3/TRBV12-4 CASSRDGMPHNEQFF TGTGCCAGCAGTCGTGATGGGATGCCCCACAATGAGCAGTTCTTC
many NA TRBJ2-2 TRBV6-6 CASSYVRGGTGELFF TGTGCCAGCAGTTACGTAAGAGGGGGCACCGGGGAGCTGTTTTTT